Below are 27 T cell receptor beta chains sequenced from a single sample in a study of CD8+ T cells in alopecia areata. After isolation, RNA underwent reverse transcription to generate cDNA as the sequencing template. Assay used: immunoSEQ multiplex PCR; TCRdb lists only in-frame clones, some missing. The sample holds around 190,000 clones; 56% are singletons and the top ten take roughly 5.3%. What was sequenced was CD8+ T cells sorted from blood. The source is a human donor in good health.

This clone was observed a handful of times. The chain's CDR3 is CASSAPGQGSPYSPYEQYF. As DNA, the CDR3 is TGTGCCAGCAGTGCCCCGGGACAGGGTTCGCCCTATTCACCCTACGAGCAGTACTTC. V usage is TRBV6-1 and J usage is TRBJ2-7; 9 nucleotides line up with TRBD1. Germline trimming cut 4 bases from V and 2 bases from J; bases unmatched to any gene: 18. CDR1 and CDR2 (germline): MNHNS, SASEGT. The CDR3 is 19 amino acids.

This clone has just a few counts. The J gene is TRBJ2-2, the V gene TRBV29-1, with D perhaps assigned TRBD1 or TRBD2 (5 bases each). Germline CDR1 is SQVTM and CDR2 is ANQGSEA. V was cut by 0 bases and J by 6 bases, with 14 bases left in between. The CDR3 spans 15 residues. As DNA, the CDR3 is TGCAGCGTTGAAGACAGGGTAGGGGAGTCCGGGGAGCTGTTTTTT. Its protein product is CSVEDRVGESGELFF.

With respect to this clone: A read error may account for a junction end that differs from germline. The chain employs TRBV20-1 and TRBJ1-2; D is uncertain. The CDR3 length is 10 residues. Germline V lookup: CDR1 DFQATT, CDR2 SNEGSKA (reference sequence). DNA of the CDR3: TGCAGTGCTAGAGTTCCCCCGAGATTCTTC. This gives the protein CSARVPPRFF.

CDR3 protein: CSVEDRGTEAFF. The CDR3 DNA follows: TGCAGCGTTGAAGACAGGGGGACTGAAGCTTTCTTT. This chain joins TRBV29-1 and TRBJ1-1; 7 bases agree with TRBD1. V lost 0 bases to trimming and J lost 5 bases; unmatched junction nucleotides: 0. The CDR3 length is 12 residues. Per germline, CDR1 SQVTM and CDR2 ANQGSEA. The full variable domain, its missing parts supplied by reference TRBV29-1 and TRBJ1-1, is SAVISQKPSRDICQRGTSLTIQCQVDSQVTMMFWYRQQPGQSLTLIATANQGSEATYESGFVIDKFPISRPNLTFSTLTVSNMSPEDSSIYLCSVEDRGTEAFFGQGTRLTVV.

This clone was seen more than once but under ten times. J is TRBJ2-7 and V is TRBV28, with D tentatively TRBD1 (5 bases). Trimming removed 4 bases at V and 4 bases at J, with 11 bases between. This CDR3 contains 13 residues. The germline V gene has CDR1 MDHEN and CDR2 SYDVKM. Written as DNA, the CDR3 is TGTGCCAGCAGTTCTCAGCAGGGTTACGAGCAGTACTTC. Protein product: CASSSQQGYEQYF. Complete variable domain (other parts from reference TRBV28 and TRBJ2-7): DVKVTQSSRYLVKRTGEKVFLECVQDMDHENMFWYRQDPGLGLRLIYFSYDVKMKEKGDIPEGYSVSREKKERFSLILESASTNQTSMYLCASSSQQGYEQYFGPGTRLTVT.

The V call is TRBV29-1, the J call TRBJ1-3; D remains ambiguous. This CDR3 contains 14 residues. The germline CDR1 and CDR2 sequences are SQVTM and ANQGSEA. V dropped 3 bases and J dropped 2 bases, with 11 bases sitting between them. The CDR3 is CSVDGSGTGNTIYF. The CDR3 DNA is TGCAGCGTTGACGGTTCCGGGACTGGAAACACCATATATTTT.

This clone was observed a few times. CDR3 nucleotides: TGCAGCGTGGCCATGACCGAAGCTTTCTTT. Translation gives CSVAMTEAFF. The chain couples TRBV29-1 to TRBJ1-1; D not certain. In germline, CDR1 is SQVTM, CDR2 ANQGSEA. CDR3 length: 10 residues. Between the trimmed V and J ends, which lost 6 bases and 8 bases, there was a span of 10 bases. Full variable domain (outside the CDR3, taken from reference TRBV29-1 and TRBJ1-1): SAVISQKPSRDICQRGTSLTIQCQVDSQVTMMFWYRQQPGQSLTLIATANQGSEATYESGFVIDKFPISRPNLTFSTLTVSNMSPEDSSIYLCSVAMTEAFFGQGTRLTVV.

This clone was seen only a few times. The J gene is TRBJ2-2, the V gene TRBV27, with 9 bases matching TRBD1. After removal of 5 bases from V and 4 bases from J, the junction contained 11 bases not matched to a gene. This CDR3 is built from 17 residues. Germline V CDR1 and CDR2: MNHEY, SMNVEV (reference sequence). CDR3 sequence reads: CASSVRQGGTGTGELFF. For the CDR3, the DNA is TGTGCCAGCAGTGTCCGACAGGGGGGGACCGGCACCGGGGAGCTGTTTTTT.

This chain joins TRBV6-6 and TRBJ2-7; D is unresolved. This CDR3 spans 12 amino acids. Germline values: CDR1 MNHNY, CDR2 SVGAGI (reference sequence). V shed 0 bases and J shed 6 bases, with 6 bases lying between them. CDR3 in amino acids: CASSYSPSEQYF. The CDR3 bases are TGTGCCAGCAGTTACTCTCCAAGCGAGCAGTACTTC.

The rearrangement joins TRBV15 to TRBJ2-2; 8 nucleotides agree with TRBD1. After removal of 6 bases from V and 1 base from J, the junction contained 4 bases not matched to a gene. The CDR3 is 15 residues long. The germline CDR1 and CDR2 sequences are LNHNV and YYDKDF (reference sequence). The CDR3 DNA follows: TGTGCCACCAGGCACGGGACAGGGAACACCGGGGAGCTGTTTTTT. It codes for CATRHGTGNTGELFF. The variable domain in full, completed from reference TRBV15 and TRBJ2-2, reads DAMVIQNPRYQVTQFGKPVTLSCSQTLNHNVMYWYQQKSSQAPKLLFHYYDKDFNNEADTPDNFQSRRPNTSFCFLDIRSPGLGDTAMYLCATRHGTGNTGELFFGEGSRLTVL.

This clone was counted between two and nine times. The CDR3 sequence: CASRRINEQFF. As DNA, the CDR3 is TGTGCCAGCAGGCGGATTAATGAGCAGTTCTTC. The rearrangement links TRBV28 to TRBJ2-7; no firm D call. The J call is uncertain, as TRBJ2-1 better fits the DNA end. Germline V lookup: CDR1 MDHEN, CDR2 SYDVKM. This CDR3 comprises 11 residues.

The chain has TRBV29-1 and TRBJ2-7, with 10 nucleotides matching TRBD1. The germline CDR1 and CDR2 sequences are SQVTM and ANQGSEA. The CDR3 is 16 amino acids. After removal of 5 bases from V and 3 bases from J, the junction contained 13 bases not matched to a gene. The CDR3 loop is CSVNTIGGTGDYEQYF. CDR3 bases: TGCAGCGTTAATACAATTGGGGGGACAGGGGACTACGAGCAGTACTTC.

This clone was recorded a few times. The gene calls are TRBV10-2 and TRBJ2-7; D is possibly TRBD1 (6 bases). The CDR3 covers 12 residues. V gave up 8 bases and J gave up 2 bases, with 10 bases separating them. In germline, CDR1 is WSHSY, CDR2 SAAADI. The CDR3 sequence is CASRQDTYEQYF. For the CDR3, the DNA is TGCGCCAGCCGACAGGATACCTACGAGCAGTACTTC.

This sequence joins TRBV7-9 and TRBJ1-1, with a possible D match to TRBD1 (6 bases). V was trimmed by 4 bases and J by 5 bases, leaving 17 bases between them. This CDR3 comprises 15 residues. CDR1 is SEHNR and CDR2 is FQNEAQ in the germline V gene (reference sequence). The CDR3 loop reads CASSSRDTHGTEAFF. CDR3 bases: TGTGCCAGCAGCTCCCGGGACACCCATGGGACTGAAGCTTTCTTT.

The chain combines TRBV7-8 with TRBJ1-2; D is perhaps TRBD1 (5 bases). Trimming shortened V by 1 base and J by 8 bases, and 17 bases separated the two germline ends. The CDR3 runs to 15 residues. Germline assignment: CDR1 SGHVS and CDR2 FQNEAQ. The CDR3 sequence is CASSLEGTELLGYTF. CDR3 DNA sequence: TGTGCCAGCAGCTTAGAGGGGACGGAACTATTGGGCTACACCTTC.

The J gene is TRBJ2-7, the V gene TRBV4-1, with 9 bases identical to TRBD1. J lost 5 bases, V lost 3 bases, and 5 bases had no gene match. Germline assignment: CDR1 MGHRA and CDR2 YSYEKL. CDR3 length: 14 residues. The CDR3: CASSQGQGEHEQYF. The CDR3 DNA follows: TGCGCCAGCAGCCAGGGACAGGGAGAACACGAGCAGTACTTC.

The chain carries TRBV12-5 and TRBJ2-5; TRBD1 matches 8 bases. Germline V gives CDR1 LGHNT, CDR2 FRNRAP. The J segment lost 2 bases and the V segment lost 6 bases, leaving 5 bases of the junction unmatched. This CDR3 region has 14 residues. Here the CDR3 reads CASGTGTGQETQYF. The CDR3 region has the DNA TGTGCTAGTGGGACCGGGACAGGACAAGAGACCCAGTACTTC. Full variable domain (outside the CDR3, taken from reference TRBV12-5 and TRBJ2-5): DARVTQTPRHKVTEMGQEVTMRCQPILGHNTVFWYRQTMMQGLELLAYFRNRAPLDDSGMPKDRFSAEMPDATLATLKIQPSEPRDSAVYFCASGTGTGQETQYFGPGTRLLVL.

This sequence joins TRBV4-1 and TRBJ2-7; a weak D match, TRBD2 (5 bases). This CDR3 spans 13 amino acids. The V gene's germline CDR1 is MGHRA and CDR2 YSYEKL. Trimming took off 4 bases at V and 3 bases at J, with 10 bases between the two ends. This chain's CDR3 is CASSRAEGYEQYF. The CDR3 nucleotides read TGCGCCAGCAGCCGAGCGGAAGGCTACGAGCAGTACTTC.

This clone was picked up a small number of times. This chain joins TRBV29-1 and TRBJ1-1; no clear D. V lost 4 bases, J lost 4 bases, and 10 bases lay in between. Per germline, CDR1 SQVTM and CDR2 ANQGSEA. The CDR3 covers 12 residues. The DNA for the CDR3 is TGCAGCGTTGCGAAGGGTGGCACTGAAGCTTTCTTT. Translation: CSVAKGGTEAFF.

The chain employs TRBV29-1 and TRBJ2-3; D gene ambiguous. There are 16 residues in the CDR3. Trimming stripped 1 base from V and 4 bases from J, with 18 bases between. The germline gives CDR1 SQVTM, CDR2 ANQGSEA. Written as DNA, the CDR3 is TGCAGCGTTGAAGGAGGTACCTCGGATCCCGCAGATACGCAGTATTTT. Protein sequence: CSVEGGTSDPADTQYF.

The genes are TRBV4-1 and TRBJ1-1; a possible D gene is TRBD1 (6 bases). The germline V gene encodes CDR1 MGHRA and CDR2 YSYEKL. Between the trimmed V and J ends, which lost 4 bases and 3 bases, there was a span of 18 bases. The CDR3 is made up of 16 amino acids. The chain's CDR3 is CASSPVGTGFDTEAFF. CDR3 in DNA: TGCGCCAGCAGCCCGGTGGGTACAGGGTTCGACACTGAAGCTTTCTTT.

This clone came up a few times. The chain has TRBV13 and TRBJ2-7; D is unclear. Trimming took 5 bases from V and 3 from J, leaving 8 bases between them. The germline CDR1 and CDR2 sequences are PRHDT and FYEKMQ (reference sequence). The CDR3 has 12 residues. CDR3 nucleotides: TGTGCCAGCAGCCCTTACAGCTACGAGCAGTACTTC. Translating gives CASSPYSYEQYF.

This chain joins TRBV9 and TRBJ1-2; D is perhaps TRBD1 (5 bases). The germline V gene has CDR1 SGDLS and CDR2 YYNGEE. The CDR3 runs 12 residues. V was pared by 7 bases and J by 8 bases, with 15 bases between. The CDR3 bases are TGTGCCAGCTTCGGGGCGGCCCGGGGCTACACCTTC. Its translation is CASFGAARGYTF.

Only a few counts were recorded for this clone. This chain uses TRBV25-1 with TRBJ2-5, with 8 bases fitting TRBD2. Germline assignment: CDR1 MGHDK and CDR2 SYGVNS. V shed 1 base and J 3 bases; nucleotides not matched to a gene: 7. The CDR3 is made up of 16 amino acids. This chain's CDR3 is CASSEFRAGEEETQYF. As DNA, the CDR3 is TGTGCCAGCAGTGAATTTCGAGCGGGGGAAGAAGAGACCCAGTACTTC.

The chain uses TRBV5-6 and TRBJ2-1; TRBD1 matches at 7 bases. Germline V gene lookup returns CDR1 SGHDT and CDR2 YYEEEE. Germline trimming cut 6 bases from V and 0 bases from J; bases unmatched to any gene: 3. This CDR3 has 14 residues. The CDR3 DNA sequence: TGTGCCAGCACAACAGGGGACTCCTACAATGAGCAGTTCTTC. It yields the protein CASTTGDSYNEQFF.

This chain connects TRBV25-1 to TRBJ2-7, with a possible D match to TRBD1 (5 bases). The ends were cut back, 6 bases at V and 3 bases at J, with 9 bases in the middle. The CDR3 totals 12 residues. Germline CDR1 is MGHDK and CDR2 is SYGVNS. CDR3 DNA: TGTGCCAGCAGCAAGACAGACTACGAGCAGTACTTC. Amino acid sequence: CASSKTDYEQYF.

This clone was detected a few times. The V gene is TRBV27, the J gene TRBJ1-2; the match to TRBD1 covers 8 bases. The CDR3 is 12 residues long. The germline V gene has CDR1 MNHEY and CDR2 SMNVEV (reference sequence). V shed 7 bases, J shed 8 bases, and the junction held 6 bases outside the gene matches. The CDR3 region has the DNA TGTGCCAGCACAGGGGGCGCGGGCGGCTACACCTTC. Translating gives CASTGGAGGYTF.